This record looks at one T cell receptor beta chain sequence and its context. The method was immunoSEQ multiplex PCR; TCRdb's version includes in-frame clones alone and lacks a portion of them. Among a few hundred thousand clones listed, 88% were seen once. Per the germline V gene, CDR1 is SEHNR and CDR2 is FQNEAQ (reference sequence). The CDR3 consists of 15 residues. The V segment lost 5 bases and the J segment 4 bases; nucleotides outside the gene matches: 10. This sample is drawn from a study of blood T cell repertoires in COVID-19. Overall study context: The United States, Italy and Spain provided the acute and convalescent COVID-19 samples.

This sequence was found in a woman in her twenties or thirties with acute or convalescent COVID-19. Sequencing input: peripheral blood. The chain carries TRBV7-9 and TRBJ1-1; TRBD1 agrees at 7 bases. The CDR3 spells CASSPTGPASTEAFF. The CDR3 DNA sequence: TGTGCCAGCAGCCCGACAGGGCCTGCGAGCACTGAAGCTTTCTTT. The full variable domain, completed using reference TRBV7-9 and TRBJ1-1, is DTGVSQNPRHKITKRGQNVTFRCDPISEHNRLYWYRQTLGQGPEFLTYFQNEAQLEKSRLLSDRFSAERPKGSFSTLEIQRTEQGDSAMYLCASSPTGPASTEAFFGQGTRLTVV.